These T cell receptor beta chains were read from a single sample in a study of T cell responses to AZD1222 COVID-19 vaccine. Generated by immunoSEQ multiplex PCR, the TCRdb table keeps only in-frame clones and is missing some. The sample has 130,000 or so clones; around 90% are singletons. The sample was peripheral blood, taken on day 0 of AZD1222 vaccination. The receptors were gathered from an adult in good health. Both conserved end residues are part of each CDR3. Fields, in order: J gene, V gene, D gene, clone size, CDR3 protein, CDR3 DNA. D genes are given only for firm matches. Where a row states a size, it is once, few, many or the class of an expanded clone; other rows omit it.

j_call: TRBJ2-7
v_call: TRBV5-1
d_call: TRBD1
clone_size: once
cdr3_aa: CASSGGTGENEQYF
cdr3_nt: TGCGCCAGCAGCGGCGGGACAGGGGAAAACGAGCAGTACTTC

j_call: TRBJ1-5
v_call: TRBV9
d_call: NA
clone_size: NA
cdr3_aa: CASSVGGIRNQPQHF
cdr3_nt: TGTGCCAGCAGCGTAGGAGGGATTCGCAATCAGCCCCAGCATTTT

j_call: TRBJ2-7
v_call: TRBV27
d_call: TRBD2
clone_size: NA
cdr3_aa: CASSDGTSGTHYEQYF
cdr3_nt: TGTGCCAGCAGTGACGGGACTAGCGGGACTCACTACGAGCAGTACTTC

j_call: TRBJ1-2
v_call: TRBV12-3/TRBV12-4
d_call: NA
clone_size: NA
cdr3_aa: CASKRGFSDGYTF
cdr3_nt: TGTGCCAGCAAGCGTGGTTTTTCGGATGGCTACACCTTC

j_call: TRBJ1-6
v_call: TRBV7-2
d_call: TRBD1
clone_size: NA
cdr3_aa: CASTPNRGWGSPLHF
cdr3_nt: TGTGCCAGCACCCCGAACAGGGGATGGGGTTCACCCCTCCACTTT

j_call: TRBJ2-5
v_call: TRBV5-4
d_call: NA
clone_size: NA
cdr3_aa: CASSPQGGETQYF
cdr3_nt: TGTGCCAGCAGCCCACAGGGAGGGGAGACCCAGTACTTC

j_call: TRBJ1-1
v_call: TRBV5-1
d_call: TRBD1
clone_size: NA
cdr3_aa: CASSLDRGRRSPEAFF
cdr3_nt: TGCGCCAGCAGCCTAGACAGGGGGCGCAGGTCTCCTGAAGCTTTCTTT

j_call: TRBJ2-1
v_call: TRBV6-4
d_call: TRBD1
clone_size: NA
cdr3_aa: CASSFGTGGSNEQFF
cdr3_nt: TGTGCCAGCAGTTTTGGTACAGGGGGGTCCAATGAGCAGTTCTTC

j_call: TRBJ2-7
v_call: TRBV21-1
d_call: NA
clone_size: NA
cdr3_aa: CASSKTSHHQDSYEQYF
cdr3_nt: TGTGCCAGCAGCAAGACTAGCCACCACCAAGACTCCTACGAGCAGTACTTC

j_call: TRBJ1-4
v_call: TRBV6-2/TRBV6-3
d_call: NA
clone_size: NA
cdr3_aa: CASSSEGSTNEKLFF
cdr3_nt: TGTGCCAGCAGTTCTGAAGGGTCGACTAATGAAAAACTGTTTTTT

j_call: TRBJ2-3
v_call: TRBV7-6
d_call: NA
clone_size: NA
cdr3_aa: CASSQLAGGTQYF
cdr3_nt: TGTGCCAGCAGCCAACTAGCAGGGGGTACGCAGTATTTT

j_call: TRBJ1-6
v_call: TRBV5-5
d_call: NA
clone_size: once
cdr3_aa: CASSLGQRSSYNSPLHF
cdr3_nt: TGTGCCAGCAGCTTGGGCCAGAGGAGCTCCTATAATTCACCCCTCCACTTT

j_call: TRBJ2-6
v_call: TRBV19
d_call: NA
clone_size: NA
cdr3_aa: CASSARDSGANVLTF
cdr3_nt: TGTGCCAGTAGTGCCAGGGACTCTGGGGCCAACGTCCTGACTTTC

j_call: TRBJ2-3
v_call: TRBV12-5
d_call: TRBD2
clone_size: NA
cdr3_aa: CASGSGTSGATDTQYF
cdr3_nt: TGTGCTAGTGGTTCGGGGACTAGCGGGGCCACAGATACGCAGTATTTT

j_call: TRBJ1-6
v_call: TRBV19
d_call: NA
clone_size: NA
cdr3_aa: CASSMGAGNSRSPLHF
cdr3_nt: TGTGCCAGTAGTATGGGGGCAGGGAACTCGCGTTCACCCCTCCACTTT

j_call: TRBJ2-7
v_call: TRBV7-2
d_call: NA
clone_size: NA
cdr3_aa: CASSLSGSYEQYF
cdr3_nt: TGTGCCAGCAGCTTAAGTGGTTCCTACGAGCAGTACTTC

j_call: TRBJ1-1
v_call: TRBV6-6
d_call: NA
clone_size: NA
cdr3_aa: CASRPPWGAETEAFF
cdr3_nt: TGTGCCAGCAGACCCCCGTGGGGGGCTGAGACTGAAGCTTTCTTT

j_call: TRBJ2-3
v_call: TRBV7-3
d_call: NA
clone_size: NA
cdr3_aa: CASSSGAAQGTDTQYF
cdr3_nt: TGTGCCAGCAGTTCTGGGGCCGCACAAGGCACAGATACGCAGTATTTT

j_call: TRBJ2-1
v_call: TRBV28
d_call: NA
clone_size: few
cdr3_aa: CASSFGWGEQFF
cdr3_nt: TGTGCCAGCAGTTTCGGGTGGGGTGAGCAGTTCTTC

j_call: TRBJ2-2
v_call: TRBV24-1
d_call: TRBD1
clone_size: NA
cdr3_aa: CATSDRTGIGELFF
cdr3_nt: TGTGCCACCAGTGATCGGACAGGGATCGGGGAGCTGTTTTTT

j_call: TRBJ2-1
v_call: TRBV4-3
d_call: NA
clone_size: NA
cdr3_aa: CASSSGTSHNEQFF
cdr3_nt: TGCGCCAGCAGCTCCGGGACAAGTCACAATGAGCAGTTCTTC

j_call: TRBJ1-1
v_call: TRBV3-1/TRBV3-2
d_call: NA
clone_size: NA
cdr3_aa: CASSFGLADTEAFF
cdr3_nt: TGTGCCAGCAGCTTCGGACTTGCCGACACTGAAGCTTTCTTT

j_call: TRBJ1-6
v_call: TRBV28
d_call: NA
clone_size: NA
cdr3_aa: CASSKPSGNNSPLHF
cdr3_nt: TGTGCCAGCAGTAAACCCTCAGGGAATAATTCACCCCTCCACTTT

j_call: TRBJ1-3
v_call: TRBV19
d_call: NA
clone_size: NA
cdr3_aa: CASARGFGNTIYF
cdr3_nt: TGTGCCAGTGCCCGGGGTTTTGGAAACACCATATATTTT

j_call: TRBJ1-2
v_call: TRBV29-1
d_call: NA
clone_size: NA
cdr3_aa: CSARGIPGYTF
cdr3_nt: TGCAGCGCAAGGGGCATTCCGGGCTACACCTTC

j_call: TRBJ1-5
v_call: TRBV6-5
d_call: NA
clone_size: once
cdr3_aa: CASGWVDQPQHF
cdr3_nt: TGTGCCAGCGGATGGGTCGATCAGCCCCAGCATTTT

j_call: TRBJ2-5
v_call: TRBV5-8
d_call: TRBD2
clone_size: NA
cdr3_aa: CASSPYGGGAVETQYF
cdr3_nt: TGTGCCAGCAGCCCATATGGCGGGGGGGCTGTGGAGACCCAGTACTTC

j_call: TRBJ2-5
v_call: TRBV24-1
d_call: TRBD1
clone_size: NA
cdr3_aa: CATSDPLWDRGRETQYF
cdr3_nt: TGTGCCACCAGTGATCCCCTTTGGGACAGGGGGCGGGAGACCCAGTACTTC

j_call: TRBJ2-2
v_call: TRBV19
d_call: TRBD2
clone_size: NA
cdr3_aa: CASTPGLNTGELFF
cdr3_nt: TGTGCCAGTACCCCGGGACTAAACACCGGGGAGCTGTTTTTT

j_call: TRBJ1-5
v_call: TRBV2
d_call: NA
clone_size: NA
cdr3_aa: CASNLAGGLGQPQHF
cdr3_nt: TGTGCCAGCAACCTAGCGGGAGGGTTGGGTCAGCCCCAGCATTTT

j_call: TRBJ2-7
v_call: TRBV5-1
d_call: TRBD2
clone_size: NA
cdr3_aa: CASSSLGGINEQYF
cdr3_nt: TGCGCCAGCAGCTCCTTGGGGGGGATAAACGAGCAGTACTTC

j_call: TRBJ2-3
v_call: TRBV7-6
d_call: NA
clone_size: NA
cdr3_aa: CASSLVAGASTDTQYF
cdr3_nt: TGTGCCAGCAGCTTAGTTGCGGGGGCTAGCACAGATACGCAGTATTTT

j_call: TRBJ1-2
v_call: TRBV25-1
d_call: NA
clone_size: NA
cdr3_aa: CASSVLGAYGYTF
cdr3_nt: TGTGCCAGCAGTGTTCTGGGGGCCTATGGCTACACCTTC

j_call: TRBJ2-3
v_call: TRBV18
d_call: NA
clone_size: NA
cdr3_aa: CASSPPTDTQYF
cdr3_nt: TGTGCCAGCTCACCACCCACAGATACGCAGTATTTT

j_call: TRBJ2-2
v_call: TRBV4-3
d_call: TRBD1
clone_size: NA
cdr3_aa: CASSQVRGRAGELFF
cdr3_nt: TGCGCCAGCAGCCAGGTTAGGGGGCGAGCCGGGGAGCTGTTTTTT